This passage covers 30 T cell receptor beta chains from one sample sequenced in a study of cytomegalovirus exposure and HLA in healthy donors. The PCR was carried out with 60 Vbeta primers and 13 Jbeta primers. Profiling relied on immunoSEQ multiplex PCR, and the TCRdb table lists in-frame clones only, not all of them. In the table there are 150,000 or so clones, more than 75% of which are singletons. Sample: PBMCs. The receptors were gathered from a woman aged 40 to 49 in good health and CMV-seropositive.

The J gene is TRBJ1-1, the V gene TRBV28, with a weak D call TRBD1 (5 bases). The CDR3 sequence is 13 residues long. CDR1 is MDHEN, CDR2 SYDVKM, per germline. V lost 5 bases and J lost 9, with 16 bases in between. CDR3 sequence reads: CASSPPQARKAFF. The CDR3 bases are TGTGCCAGCAGTCCCCCACAGGCACGTAAAGCTTTCTTT.

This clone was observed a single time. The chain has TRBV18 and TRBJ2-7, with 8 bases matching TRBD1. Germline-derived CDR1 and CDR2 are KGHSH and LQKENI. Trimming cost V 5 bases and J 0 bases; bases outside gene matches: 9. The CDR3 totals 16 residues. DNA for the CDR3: TGTGCCAGCTCATCGACCCCAGGGGGCAGCTCCTACGAGCAGTACTTC. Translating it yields CASSSTPGGSSYEQYF.

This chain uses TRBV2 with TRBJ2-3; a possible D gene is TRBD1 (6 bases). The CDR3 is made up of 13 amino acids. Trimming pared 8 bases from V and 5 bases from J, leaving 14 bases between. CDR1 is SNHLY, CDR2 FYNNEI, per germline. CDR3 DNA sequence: TGTGCCAGCTCGAACGAAGGGGGAGATACGCAGTATTTT. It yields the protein CASSNEGGDTQYF.

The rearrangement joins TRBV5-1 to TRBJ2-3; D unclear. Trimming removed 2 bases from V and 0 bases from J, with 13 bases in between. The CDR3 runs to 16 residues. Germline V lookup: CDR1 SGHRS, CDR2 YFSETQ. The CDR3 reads CASSFIATSSTDTQYF. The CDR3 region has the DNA TGCGCCAGCAGCTTCATTGCTACCTCTAGCACAGATACGCAGTATTTT.

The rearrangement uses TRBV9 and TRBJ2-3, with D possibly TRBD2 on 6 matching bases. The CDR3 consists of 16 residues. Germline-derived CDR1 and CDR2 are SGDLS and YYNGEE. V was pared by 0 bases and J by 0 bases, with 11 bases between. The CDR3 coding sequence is TGTGCCAGCAGCGTAGCGGCGGGGTCTAGCACAGATACGCAGTATTTT. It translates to CASSVAAGSSTDTQYF.

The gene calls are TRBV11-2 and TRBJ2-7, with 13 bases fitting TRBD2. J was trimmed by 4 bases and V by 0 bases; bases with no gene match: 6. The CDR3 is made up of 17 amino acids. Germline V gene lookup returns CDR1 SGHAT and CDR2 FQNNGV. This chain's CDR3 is CASSLDIGLAGVYEQYF. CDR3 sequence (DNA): TGTGCCAGCAGCTTAGATATTGGACTAGCGGGAGTGTACGAGCAGTACTTC.

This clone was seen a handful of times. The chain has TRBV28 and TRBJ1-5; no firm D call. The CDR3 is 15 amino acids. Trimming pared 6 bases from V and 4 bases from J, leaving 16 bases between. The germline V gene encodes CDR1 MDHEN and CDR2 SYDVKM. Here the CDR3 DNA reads TGTGCCAGCAGGAGTGTGGGCGGCGGGAATCAGCCCCAGCATTTT. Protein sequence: CASRSVGGGNQPQHF.

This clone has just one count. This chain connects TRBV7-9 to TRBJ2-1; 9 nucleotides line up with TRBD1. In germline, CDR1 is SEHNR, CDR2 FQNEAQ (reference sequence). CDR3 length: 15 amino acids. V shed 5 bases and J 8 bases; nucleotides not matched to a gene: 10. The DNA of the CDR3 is TGTGCCAGCAGCCCGGGACAGGGAAGGGGGTATGAGCAGTTCTTC. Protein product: CASSPGQGRGYEQFF.

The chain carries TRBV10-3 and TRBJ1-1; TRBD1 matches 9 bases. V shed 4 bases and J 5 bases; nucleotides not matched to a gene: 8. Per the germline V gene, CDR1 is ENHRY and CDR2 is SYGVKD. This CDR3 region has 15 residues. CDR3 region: CAISAEQGAGTEAFF. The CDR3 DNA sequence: TGTGCCATCAGTGCGGAACAGGGGGCCGGTACTGAAGCTTTCTTT.

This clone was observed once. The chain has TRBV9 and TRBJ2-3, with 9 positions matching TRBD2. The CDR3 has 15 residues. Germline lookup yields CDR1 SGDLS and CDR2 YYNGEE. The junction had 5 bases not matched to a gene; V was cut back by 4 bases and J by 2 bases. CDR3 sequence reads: CASSSSGMITDTQYF. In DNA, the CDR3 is TGTGCCAGCAGCTCTAGCGGGATGATCACAGATACGCAGTATTTT.

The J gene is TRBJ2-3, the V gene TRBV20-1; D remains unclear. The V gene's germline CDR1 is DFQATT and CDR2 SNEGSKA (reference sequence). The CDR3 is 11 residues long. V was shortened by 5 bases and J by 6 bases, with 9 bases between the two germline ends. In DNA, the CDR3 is TGCAGTGCTCCCTTCACTGATACGCAGTATTTT. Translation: CSAPFTDTQYF.

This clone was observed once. The CDR3 loop is CASSTHTEAFF. The DNA of the CDR3 is TGTGCCAGCAGCACTCATACGGAAGCTTTCTTT. The V and J genes are TRBV7-9 and TRBJ1-1; no clear D. The CDR3 is 11 residues long. Germline V CDR1 and CDR2: SEHNR, FQNEAQ (reference sequence). Trimming stripped 5 bases from V and 8 bases from J, with 9 bases between.

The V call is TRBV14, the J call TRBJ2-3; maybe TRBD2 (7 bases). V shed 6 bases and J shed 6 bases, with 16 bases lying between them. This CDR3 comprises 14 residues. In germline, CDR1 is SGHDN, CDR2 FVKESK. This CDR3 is CASRHSGGPDTQYF. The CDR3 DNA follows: TGTGCCAGCAGGCACTCCGGGGGGCCGGATACGCAGTATTTT.

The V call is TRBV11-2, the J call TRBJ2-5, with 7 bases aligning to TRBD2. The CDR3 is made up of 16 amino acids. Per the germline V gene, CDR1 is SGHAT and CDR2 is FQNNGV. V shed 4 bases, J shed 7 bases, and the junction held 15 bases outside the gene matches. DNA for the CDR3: TGTGCCAGCAGCTCGCGGAGCGGGGACTCGCCTAGGACCCAGTACTTC. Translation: CASSSRSGDSPRTQYF.

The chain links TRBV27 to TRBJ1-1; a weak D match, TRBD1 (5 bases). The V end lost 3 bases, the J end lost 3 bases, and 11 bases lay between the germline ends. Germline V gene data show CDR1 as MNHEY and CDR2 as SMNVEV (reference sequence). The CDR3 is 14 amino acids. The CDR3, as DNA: TGTGCCAGCAGTTTCCAGTGGGGGGACACTGAAGCTTTCTTT. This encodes CASSFQWGDTEAFF.

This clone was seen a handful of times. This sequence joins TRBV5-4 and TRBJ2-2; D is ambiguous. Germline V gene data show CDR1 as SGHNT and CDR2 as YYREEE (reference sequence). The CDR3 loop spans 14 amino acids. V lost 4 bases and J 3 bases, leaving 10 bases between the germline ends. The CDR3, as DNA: TGTGCCAGCAGCCTGCCGCTAGACACCGGGGAGCTGTTTTTT. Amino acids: CASSLPLDTGELFF.

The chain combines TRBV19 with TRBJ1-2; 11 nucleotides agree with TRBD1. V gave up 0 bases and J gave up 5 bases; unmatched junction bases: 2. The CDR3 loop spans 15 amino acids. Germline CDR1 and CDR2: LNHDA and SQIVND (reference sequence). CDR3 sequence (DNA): TGTGCCAGTAGTATAGAGGGACAGGGGGAATATGGCTACACCTTC. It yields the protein CASSIEGQGEYGYTF.

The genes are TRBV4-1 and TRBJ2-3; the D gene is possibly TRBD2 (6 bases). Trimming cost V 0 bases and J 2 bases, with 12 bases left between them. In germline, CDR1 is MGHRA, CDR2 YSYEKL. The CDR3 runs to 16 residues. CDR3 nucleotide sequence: TGCGCCAGCAGCCAAGAGGGGGGTCCCAACACAGATACGCAGTATTTT. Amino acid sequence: CASSQEGGPNTDTQYF.

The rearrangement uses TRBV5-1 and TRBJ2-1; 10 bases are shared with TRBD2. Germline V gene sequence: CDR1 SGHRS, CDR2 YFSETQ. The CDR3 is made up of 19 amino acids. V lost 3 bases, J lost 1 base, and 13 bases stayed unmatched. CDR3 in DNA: TGCGCCAGCAGCTCCGGACTAGCGGCTGGAGGTTTATCCTACAATGAGCAGTTCTTC. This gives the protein CASSSGLAAGGLSYNEQFF. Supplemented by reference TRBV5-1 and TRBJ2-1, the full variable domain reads KAGVTQTPRYLIKTRGQQVTLSCSPISGHRSVSWYQQTPGQGLQFLFEYFSETQRNKGNFPGRFSGRQFSNSRSEMNVSTLELGDSALYLCASSSGLAAGGLSYNEQFFGPGTRLTVL.

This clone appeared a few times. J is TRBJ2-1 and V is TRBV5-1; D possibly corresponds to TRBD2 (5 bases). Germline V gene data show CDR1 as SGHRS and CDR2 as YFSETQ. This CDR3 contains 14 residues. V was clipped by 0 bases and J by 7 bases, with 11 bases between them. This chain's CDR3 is CASSLGSVANEQFF. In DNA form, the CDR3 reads TGCGCCAGCAGCTTGGGTTCTGTAGCGAATGAGCAGTTCTTC.

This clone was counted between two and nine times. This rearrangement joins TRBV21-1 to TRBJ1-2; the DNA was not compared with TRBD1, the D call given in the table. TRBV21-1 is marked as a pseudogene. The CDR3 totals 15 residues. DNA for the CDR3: TGTGCCAGCAGCACGCCTACAGGGGGCGGCCATGGCTACACCTTC. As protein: CASSTPTGGGHGYTF.

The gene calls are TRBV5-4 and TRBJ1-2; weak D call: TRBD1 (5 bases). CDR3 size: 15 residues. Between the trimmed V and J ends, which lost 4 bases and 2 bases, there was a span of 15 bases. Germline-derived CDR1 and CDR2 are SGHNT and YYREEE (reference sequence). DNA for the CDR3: TGTGCCAGCAGCCCACTCGGGGGAGAGAACTATGGCTACACCTTC. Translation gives CASSPLGGENYGYTF.

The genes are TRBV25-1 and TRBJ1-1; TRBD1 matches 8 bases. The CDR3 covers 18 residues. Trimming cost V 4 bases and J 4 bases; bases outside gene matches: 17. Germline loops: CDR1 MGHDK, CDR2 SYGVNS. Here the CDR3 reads CASSGGTGKGEGGTEAFF. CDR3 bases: TGTGCCAGCAGTGGGGGGACAGGAAAGGGGGAAGGGGGCACTGAAGCTTTCTTT.

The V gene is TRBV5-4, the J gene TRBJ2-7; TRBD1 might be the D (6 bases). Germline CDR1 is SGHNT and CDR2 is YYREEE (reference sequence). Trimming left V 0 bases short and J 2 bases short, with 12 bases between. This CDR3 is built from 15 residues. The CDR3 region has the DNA TGTGCCAGCAGCTTGGGGCAGGGGTTAACCTACGAGCAGTACTTC. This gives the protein CASSLGQGLTYEQYF.

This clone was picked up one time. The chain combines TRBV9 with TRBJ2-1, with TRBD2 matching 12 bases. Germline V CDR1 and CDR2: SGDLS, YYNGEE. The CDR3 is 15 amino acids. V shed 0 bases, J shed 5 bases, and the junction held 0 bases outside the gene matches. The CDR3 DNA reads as TGTGCCAGCAGCGTAGGGACTAGCGGGAACAATGAGCAGTTCTTC. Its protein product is CASSVGTSGNNEQFF. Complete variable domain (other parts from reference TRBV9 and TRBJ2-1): DSGVTQTPKHLITATGQRVTLRCSPRSGDLSVYWYQQSLDQGLQFLIQYYNGEERAKGNILERFSAQQFPDLHSELNLSSLELGDSALYFCASSVGTSGNNEQFFGPGTRLTVL.

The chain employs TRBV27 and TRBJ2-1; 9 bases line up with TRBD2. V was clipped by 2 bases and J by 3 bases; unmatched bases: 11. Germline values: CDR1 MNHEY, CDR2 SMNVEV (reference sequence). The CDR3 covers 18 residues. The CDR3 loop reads CASSLTPPTLAGYNEQFF. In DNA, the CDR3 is TGTGCCAGCAGTTTAACCCCCCCGACACTAGCGGGCTACAATGAGCAGTTCTTC.

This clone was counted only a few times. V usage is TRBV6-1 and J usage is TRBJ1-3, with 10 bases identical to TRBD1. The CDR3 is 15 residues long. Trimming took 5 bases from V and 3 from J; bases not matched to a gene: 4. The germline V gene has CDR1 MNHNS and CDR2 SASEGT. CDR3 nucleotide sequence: TGTGCCAGCAGTAGACAGGGGGCGGATGGAAACACCATATATTTT. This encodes CASSRQGADGNTIYF.

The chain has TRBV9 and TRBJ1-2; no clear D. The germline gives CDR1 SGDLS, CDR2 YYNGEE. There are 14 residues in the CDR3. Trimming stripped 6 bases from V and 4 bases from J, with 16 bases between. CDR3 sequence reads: CASTKVSQVYGYTF. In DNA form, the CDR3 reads TGTGCCAGCACCAAGGTTTCGCAGGTCTATGGCTACACCTTC.

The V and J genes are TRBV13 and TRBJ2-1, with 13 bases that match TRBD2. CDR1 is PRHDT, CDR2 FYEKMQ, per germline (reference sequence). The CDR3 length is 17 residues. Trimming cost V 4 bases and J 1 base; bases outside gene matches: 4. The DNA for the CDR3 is TGTGCCAGCAGCTCCCGGACTAGCGGGAGTTCCTACAATGAGCAGTTCTTC. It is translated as CASSSRTSGSSYNEQFF.

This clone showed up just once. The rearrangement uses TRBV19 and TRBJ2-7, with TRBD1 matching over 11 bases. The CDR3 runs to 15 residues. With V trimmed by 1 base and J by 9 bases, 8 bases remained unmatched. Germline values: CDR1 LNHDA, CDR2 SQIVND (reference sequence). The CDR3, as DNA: TGTGCCAGTAGTATAGCGGGACAGGGGGTGAGGTGGCAGTACTTC. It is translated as CASSIAGQGVRWQYF.